The present TCR beta chain was sequenced within a study of T-cell memory formation after mild COVID-19. V lost 0 bases and J 13 bases, leaving 13 bases between the germline ends. The CDR3 spans 12 residues. Germline V gene sequence: CDR1 SGHRS, CDR2 YFSETQ. TCRdb reanalysed the 5' RACE reads using MiXCR and keeps one entry per CDR3 protein. The data contain around 500,000 distinct CDR3 sequences, roughly 18% of them seen just once; the ten biggest clones take up about 12%. This TCR was recovered from an adult woman who had mild COVID-19 (a few samples of this study predate the infection). Cell type and time point are not known. This rearrangement joins TRBV5-1 to TRBJ1-2; the D gene is possibly TRBD1 (5 bases). Sample: PBMCs or a T cell subset sorted from them (not recorded which). The CDR3 DNA reads TGCGCCAGCAGCTTGGCCATTGGGCAGGGCACCTTC. Translated: CASSLAIGQGTF.